A single sample is the source of the 30 T cell receptor beta chains below, sequenced in a study of T-cell memory formation after mild COVID-19. TCRdb re-analysed the 5' RACE reads in MiXCR, keeping a single row per CDR3 protein. This repertoire shows around 210,000 distinct CDR3 sequences, roughly 10% found once; its top ten account for roughly 3.5%. Specimen: PBMCs or a T cell subset sorted from them (not recorded which). The receptors shown here come from a man aged 18 to 30 who had mild COVID-19 (a few samples of this study predate the infection). Cell type and time point are not known.

The chain recombines TRBV7-9 with TRBJ2-2; D uncertain. The CDR3 is 18 residues long. Germline loops: CDR1 SEHNR, CDR2 FQNEAQ (reference sequence). The V and J ends lost 0 bases and 6 bases respectively, with 20 bases between them. CDR3: CASSLAPRANTLPGELFF. The CDR3 coding sequence is TGTGCCAGCAGCTTAGCCCCACGGGCCAACACACTTCCCGGGGAGCTGTTTTTT.

This clonotype was seen more than once but under ten times. CDR3 DNA sequence: TGTGCCACACATGGGGATAAAGCGGAGACCCAGTACTTC. It is translated as CATHGDKAETQYF. V gene TRBV10-3 combines with J gene TRBJ2-5; no firm D call. Germline V gene data show CDR1 as ENHRY and CDR2 as SYGVKD. The CDR3 consists of 13 residues. Trimming removed 10 bases from V and 5 bases from J, with 17 bases in between.

At least ten counts were recorded for this clonotype. This sequence joins TRBV19 and TRBJ1-5; D not certain. The CDR3 consists of 13 residues. Between the trimmed V and J ends, which lost 3 bases and 3 bases, there was a span of 6 bases. Germline CDR1 is LNHDA and CDR2 is SQIVND (reference sequence). CDR3 DNA: TGTGCCAGTAGTATCGGAAACAATCAGCCCCAGCATTTT. Translated: CASSIGNNQPQHF.

The chain joins TRBV18 to TRBJ1-3; D is undetermined. Deletions cut 1 base from V and 1 base from J, with 8 bases between. The CDR3 runs 15 residues. The germline V gene encodes CDR1 KGHSH and CDR2 LQKENI. This CDR3 reads CASSPQDASGNTIYF. The CDR3 bases are TGTGCCAGCTCACCACAGGACGCATCTGGAAACACCATATATTTT.

This sequence joins TRBV14 and TRBJ2-6; D uncertain. CDR1 is SGHDN, CDR2 FVKESK, per germline. The CDR3 consists of 16 residues. Trimming shortened V by 1 base and J by 4 bases, and 11 bases separated the two germline ends. The CDR3 sequence is CASSQGISGGANVLTF. The CDR3 nucleotides are TGTGCCAGCAGCCAAGGAATATCCGGAGGGGCCAACGTCCTGACTTTC.

This clonotype was seen many times. The chain recombines TRBV7-2 with TRBJ1-4, with unresolved D. Germline V lookup: CDR1 SGHTA, CDR2 FQGNSA. This CDR3 spans 13 amino acids. The germline V and J ends were trimmed by 5 bases and 4 bases, with 8 bases remaining between them. The CDR3 region has the DNA TGTGCCAGCAGCCTACAGATTAATGAAAAACTGTTTTTT. Protein: CASSLQINEKLFF.

This clonotype has more than one count but fewer than ten. This rearrangement joins TRBV6-2 or TRBV6-3 to TRBJ2-1; 12 nucleotides agree with TRBD2. This CDR3 has 14 residues. In germline, CDR1 is MNHEY, CDR2 SVGEGT. V dropped 5 bases and J dropped 4; count of bases not matched to a gene: 0. The CDR3 is CASSTSGGYNEQFF. DNA of the CDR3: TGTGCCAGCAGTACTAGCGGGGGGTACAATGAGCAGTTCTTC.

The table lists this clonotype with a few counts. This chain joins TRBV20-1 and TRBJ1-1, with a weak D call TRBD1 (5 bases). With 1 base removed from V and 3 bases from J, the gap between germline ends came to 12 bases. CDR1 DFQATT and CDR2 SNEGSKA come from the germline V gene (reference sequence). CDR3 size: 14 residues. As DNA, the CDR3 is TGCAGTGCTAGAGTGGAGGGGACGTACACTGAAGCTTTCTTT. Translation: CSARVEGTYTEAFF.

In this sample, this clonotype turned up a few times. The V call is TRBV7-2, the J call TRBJ2-1; D unresolved. CDR1 SGHTA and CDR2 FQGNSA come from the germline V gene. There are 12 residues in the CDR3. Trimming took off 4 bases at V and 9 bases at J, with 10 bases between the two ends. The CDR3 here is CASSSRAGEQFF. CDR3 DNA sequence: TGTGCCAGCAGCTCGCGCGCTGGTGAGCAGTTCTTC.

The V gene is TRBV2, the J gene TRBJ2-1, with 10 bases lining up with TRBD2. Looked up from germline, CDR1 is SNHLY and CDR2 is FYNNEI. This CDR3 has 15 residues. J lost 3 bases, V lost 6 bases, and 5 bases had no gene match. For the CDR3, the DNA is TGTGCCAGCAGCGCGGGACTAGCGAACTACAATGAGCAGTTCTTC. Its translation: CASSAGLANYNEQFF. Combining the CDR3 with reference TRBV2 and TRBJ2-1 gives the whole variable domain EPEVTQTPSHQVTQMGQEVILRCVPISNHLYFYWYRQILGQKVEFLVSFYNNEISEKSEIFDDQFSVERPDGSNFTLKIRSTKLEDSAMYFCASSAGLANYNEQFFGPGTRLTVL.

V and J are TRBV7-7 and TRBJ2-5, with 9 bases fitting TRBD2. The V gene's germline CDR1 is SSHAT and CDR2 FNYEAQ (reference sequence). J was trimmed by 5 bases and V by 6 bases; bases with no gene match: 7. The CDR3 totals 14 residues. The CDR3 bases are TGTGCCAGCAGTCTCGGGACTAGCAGGGAGACCCAGTACTTC. It encodes CASSLGTSRETQYF. The full variable domain, with the rest looked up from reference TRBV7-7 and TRBJ2-5, is GAGVSQSPRYKVTKRGQDVTLRCDPISSHATLYWYQQALGQGPEFLTYFNYEAQPDKSGLPSDRFSAERPEGSISTLTIQRTEQRDSAMYRCASSLGTSRETQYFGPGTRLLVL.

This clonotype was found many times. V is TRBV15 and J is TRBJ2-1; TRBD1 matches at 9 bases. CDR1 and CDR2 (germline): LNHNV, YYDKDF (reference sequence). J gave up 7 bases and V 0 bases, and 4 bases lay outside the gene matches. This CDR3 is built from 15 residues. The CDR3 sequence: CATSREQGAFNEQFF. The CDR3 coding sequence is TGTGCCACCAGCAGAGAACAGGGGGCATTTAATGAGCAGTTCTTC. Drawing the rest from reference TRBV15 and TRBJ2-1, the complete variable domain is DAMVIQNPRYQVTQFGKPVTLSCSQTLNHNVMYWYQQKSSQAPKLLFHYYDKDFNNEADTPDNFQSRRPNTSFCFLDIRSPGLGDTAMYLCATSREQGAFNEQFFGPGTRLTVL.

The chain carries TRBV29-1 and TRBJ1-4, with TRBD1 as a possible D gene (5 bases). The germline V gene encodes CDR1 SQVTM and CDR2 ANQGSEA. The V and J ends lost 0 bases and 8 bases respectively, with 13 bases between them. The CDR3 consists of 14 residues. CDR3 region: CSVEDGADQEKLFF. CDR3 DNA: TGCAGCGTTGAAGACGGGGCCGACCAAGAAAAACTGTTTTTT.

There are many counts of this clonotype. The chain combines TRBV12-3 or TRBV12-4 with TRBJ1-5, with D tentatively TRBD1 (5 bases). The CDR3 is made up of 16 amino acids. V gave up 2 bases and J gave up 7 bases, with 18 bases separating them. The CDR3 loop is CASSLRDLRSGQPQHF. DNA of the CDR3: TGTGCCAGCAGTTTACGGGACTTACGATCGGGGCAGCCCCAGCATTTT.

The chain couples TRBV7-9 to TRBJ1-6; TRBD1 matches at 7 bases. This CDR3 is 16 amino acids long. V gave up 3 bases and J gave up 5 bases; unmatched junction bases: 7. The V gene's germline CDR1 is SEHNR and CDR2 FQNEAQ (reference sequence). CDR3 sequence: CASSFDRAENNSPLHF. CDR3 sequence (DNA): TGTGCCAGCAGCTTTGACAGGGCCGAGAATAATTCACCCCTCCACTTT.

This clonotype was counted only a few times. This sequence joins TRBV9 and TRBJ2-1; D not resolved. CDR1 SGDLS and CDR2 YYNGEE come from the germline V gene. The V gene lost 4 bases and the J gene lost 5 bases, with 16 bases spanning the gap. This CDR3 contains 15 residues. The CDR3 DNA is TGTGCCAGCAGCCCAAATCTATGGGAAAACAATGAGCAGTTCTTC. Amino acids: CASSPNLWENNEQFF.

This clonotype has only a few counts. The chain couples TRBV5-6 to TRBJ1-2; D unresolved. The CDR3 is made up of 15 amino acids. Trimming took off 4 bases at V and 5 bases at J, with 18 bases between the two ends. Germline lookup yields CDR1 SGHDT and CDR2 YYEEEE. CDR3 residues: CASSPSLGKEYGYTF. CDR3 DNA: TGTGCCAGCAGCCCTAGTTTGGGTAAAGAATATGGCTACACCTTC.

This clonotype has just a few counts. The chain uses TRBV28 and TRBJ1-1; D call uncertain. This CDR3 contains 14 residues. V lost 5 bases and J 3 bases, leaving 13 bases between the germline ends. From germline, CDR1 is MDHEN and CDR2 SYDVKM. CDR3 sequence: CASSARVDHTEAFF. DNA of the CDR3: TGTGCCAGCAGTGCAAGGGTGGATCACACTGAAGCTTTCTTT.

This clonotype was seen ten or more times. This sequence joins TRBV11-3 and TRBJ2-3; D uncertain. This CDR3 is 12 amino acids long. V shed 6 bases and J shed 6 bases, with 10 bases lying between them. CDR1 and CDR2 from the germline V gene are SGHNT and YENEEA. CDR3 protein: CASSSLDDTQYF. The CDR3 region has the DNA TGTGCCAGCAGTTCCCTGGATGATACGCAGTATTTT.

This clonotype was counted between two and nine times. CDR3 bases: TGCGCCAGCAGCGGCGGCCAGTCGGACGGCTACACCTTC. Amino acid sequence: CASSGGQSDGYTF. The V call is TRBV5-1, the J call TRBJ1-2; D is unresolved. CDR3 length: 13 residues. V lost 4 bases to trimming and J lost 8 bases, with 15 bases between them. In germline, CDR1 is SGHRS, CDR2 YFSETQ.

This clonotype was picked up many times. The rearrangement joins TRBV11-2 to TRBJ1-1; tentative D call: TRBD1 (5 bases). CDR3 length equals 14 residues. Germline V CDR1 and CDR2: SGHAT, FQNNGV. Between the trimmed V and J ends, which lost 8 bases and 0 bases, there was a span of 13 bases. The CDR3 sequence is CASVMGTVNTEAFF. The CDR3 coding sequence is TGTGCCAGCGTTATGGGGACCGTGAACACTGAAGCTTTCTTT.

This clonotype has ten or more counts. CDR3 coding DNA: TGCAGTGCTAGCCCAGCGGGGCTCTACGAGCAGTACTTC. It encodes CSASPAGLYEQYF. The V and J genes are TRBV20-1 and TRBJ2-7; 7 bases are a match to TRBD2. This CDR3 has 13 residues. CDR1 is DFQATT and CDR2 is SNEGSKA in the germline V gene (reference sequence). After removal of 3 bases from V and 3 bases from J, the junction contained 5 bases not matched to a gene.

This clonotype was picked up one time. A junction boundary mismatches the germline segment, possibly from a read error. The chain recombines TRBV5-4 with TRBJ1-4, with no clear D. Germline assignment: CDR1 SGHNT and CDR2 YYREEE (reference sequence). The CDR3 spans 14 residues. CDR3 in DNA: TGTTCCAGCAGCTACGGGGCAACTAATGAAAAACTGTTTTTT. It translates to CSSSYGATNEKLFF.

In its sample, this clonotype was seen many times. The chain carries TRBV6-2 or TRBV6-3 and TRBJ2-7; tentative D call: TRBD2 (6 bases). The germline V and J ends were trimmed by 7 bases and 0 bases, with 10 bases remaining between them. The CDR3 is made up of 13 amino acids. CDR1 and CDR2 (germline): MNHEY, SVGEGT. The CDR3 spells CASMGGGSYEQYV. DNA of the CDR3: TGTGCCAGCATGGGGGGTGGCTCCTACGAGCAGTACGTC.

The rearrangement uses TRBV7-2 and TRBJ1-2, with TRBD1 identical over 8 bases. CDR1 is SGHTA and CDR2 is FQGNSA in the germline V gene. This CDR3 has 15 amino acids. V was pared by 7 bases and J by 3 bases, with 10 bases of the junction left unmatched. This CDR3 is CASTLRDRPDYGYTF. CDR3 DNA: TGTGCCAGCACCCTCCGGGACAGGCCCGACTATGGCTACACCTTC. The entire variable domain, with the rest obtained from reference TRBV7-2 and TRBJ1-2, is as follows: GAGVSQSPSNKVTEKGKDVELRCDPISGHTALYWYRQSLGQGLEFLIYFQGNSAPDKSGLPSDRFSAERTGGSVSTLTIQRTQQEDSAVYLCASTLRDRPDYGYTFGSGTRLTVV.

This chain connects TRBV7-6 to TRBJ2-1; D is unresolved. The germline CDR1 and CDR2 sequences are SGHVS and FNYEAQ. This CDR3 is built from 15 residues. V lost 5 bases to trimming and J lost 0 bases, with 11 bases between them. The CDR3 loop is CASSQDSSSYNEQFF. CDR3 nucleotides: TGTGCCAGCAGCCAAGACTCGAGCTCCTACAATGAGCAGTTCTTC.

This clonotype has a handful of counts. V gene TRBV24-1 combines with J gene TRBJ2-1, with 13 bases matching TRBD2. Germline V gene lookup returns CDR1 KGHDR and CDR2 SFDVKD. The V segment lost 6 bases and the J segment 0 bases; nucleotides outside the gene matches: 7. The CDR3 has 18 amino acids. The CDR3: CATSRTSGGSSSYNEQFF. CDR3 DNA sequence: TGTGCCACCAGTAGGACTAGCGGGGGCTCGAGCTCCTACAATGAGCAGTTCTTC.

This clonotype was seen only a few times. The chain links TRBV7-8 to TRBJ2-5; D uncertain. The CDR3 extends over 13 amino acids. V was trimmed by 3 bases and J by 0 bases, leaving 5 bases between them. Germline V gives CDR1 SGHVS, CDR2 FQNEAQ. CDR3 nucleotides: TGTGCCAGCAGCTTCACAGACCAAGAGACCCAGTACTTC. Residues: CASSFTDQETQYF.

V usage is TRBV5-1 and J usage is TRBJ1-1, with D possibly being TRBD1 (6 bases). The CDR3 has 15 amino acids. Per the germline V gene, CDR1 is SGHRS and CDR2 is YFSETQ. The germline V and J ends were trimmed by 4 bases and 1 base, with 14 bases remaining between them. The CDR3 sequence is CASSPVQGGNTEAFF. CDR3 nucleotides: TGCGCCAGCAGCCCCGTACAGGGAGGGAACACTGAAGCTTTCTTT.

This clonotype was recorded at least ten times. This rearrangement joins TRBV5-1 to TRBJ1-1; D is uncertain. The CDR3 has 13 amino acids. In germline, CDR1 is SGHRS, CDR2 YFSETQ. V shed 0 bases and J shed 4 bases, with 7 bases lying between them. CDR3 in DNA: TGCGCCAGCAGCTTGGTGTGGGGCACTGAAGCTTTCTTT. Protein sequence: CASSLVWGTEAFF.